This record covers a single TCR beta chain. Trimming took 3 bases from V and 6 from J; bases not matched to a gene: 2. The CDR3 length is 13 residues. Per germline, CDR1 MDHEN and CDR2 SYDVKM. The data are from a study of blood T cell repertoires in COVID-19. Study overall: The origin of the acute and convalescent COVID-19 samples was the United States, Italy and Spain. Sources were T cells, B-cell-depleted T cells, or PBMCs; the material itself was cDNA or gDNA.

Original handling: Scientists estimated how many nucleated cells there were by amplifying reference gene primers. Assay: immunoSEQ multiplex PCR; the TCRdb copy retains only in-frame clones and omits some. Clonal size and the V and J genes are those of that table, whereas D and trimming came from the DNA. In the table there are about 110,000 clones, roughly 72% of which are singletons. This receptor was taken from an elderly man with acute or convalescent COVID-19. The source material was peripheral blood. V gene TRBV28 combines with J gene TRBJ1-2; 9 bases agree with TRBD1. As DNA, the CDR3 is TGTGCCAGCAGTTTTGGGACAGGGCATGGCTACACCTTC. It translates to CASSFGTGHGYTF.